Presented here are 20 T cell receptor beta chains from one specimen sequenced in a study of OX40 agonist ivuxolimab in advanced cancers. Method: immunoSEQ multiplex PCR; TCRdb's copy keeps in-frame clones and lacks some. The sample contains 80,000 to 95,000 clones, 92% of which appear only once. This specimen consisted of CD4+ or CD8+ T cells sorted from blood, obtained in a trial of the OX40 agonist ivuxolimab. These receptors all stem from an adult with an advanced solid tumor such as melanoma, head and neck, liver or kidney cancer.

This chain connects TRBV19 to TRBJ2-7, with 9 bases fitting TRBD1. Germline V gene lookup returns CDR1 LNHDA and CDR2 SQIVND (reference sequence). CDR3 length: 14 residues. V lost 9 bases and J lost 2; bases outside the gene matches: 8. The CDR3 loop reads CASTGGARTYEQYF. DNA of the CDR3: TGTGCCAGCACAGGGGGCGCCAGGACCTACGAGCAGTACTTC.

The rearrangement joins TRBV7-6 to TRBJ1-3, with 8 bases identical to TRBD1. Germline lookup yields CDR1 SGHVS and CDR2 FNYEAQ. Germline trimming cut 5 bases from V and 1 base from J; bases unmatched to any gene: 10. This CDR3 has 17 amino acids. The CDR3 coding sequence is TGTGCCAGCAGCCGAAACACTCGACAGGGGTCTGGAAACACCATATATTTT. The encoded protein is CASSRNTRQGSGNTIYF. The full variable domain, completed using reference TRBV7-6 and TRBJ1-3, is GAGVSQSPRYKVTKRGQDVALRCDPISGHVSLYWYRQALGQGPEFLTYFNYEAQQDKSGLPNDRFSAERPEGSISTLTIQRTEQRDSAMYRCASSRNTRQGSGNTIYFGEGSWLTVV.

DNA for the CDR3: TGTGCCAGCAGTCCCGACAGGGTTGATGGCTACACCTTC. Protein sequence: CASSPDRVDGYTF. The chain couples TRBV6-6 to TRBJ1-2, with 7 bases identical to TRBD1. J gave up 6 bases and V 5 bases, and 6 bases lay outside the gene matches. This CDR3 comprises 13 residues. Germline CDR1 reads MNHNY; CDR2 reads SVGAGI (reference sequence).

This clone was recorded once. The chain has TRBV7-2 and TRBJ2-2; D is uncertain. Between the trimmed V and J ends, which lost 1 base and 7 bases, there was a span of 13 bases. The CDR3 runs to 15 residues. In germline, CDR1 is SGHTA, CDR2 FQGNSA. The CDR3 nucleotides are TGTGCCAGCAGCTTAGTGTCTGGGGAAGGCGGGGAGCTGTTTTTT. Its protein is CASSLVSGEGGELFF.

CDR3 bases: TGCGCCAGCAGCTTGGGCAATTGGGAGACCCAGTACTTC. Translated: CASSLGNWETQYF. This chain uses TRBV5-1 with TRBJ2-5; no reliable D call. Germline V gene data show CDR1 as SGHRS and CDR2 as YFSETQ. V lost 0 bases, J lost 5 bases, and 8 bases lay in between. The CDR3 length is 13 residues.

This rearrangement joins TRBV5-1 to TRBJ2-5; D ambiguous. V was shortened by 9 bases and J by 2 bases, with 17 bases between the two germline ends. Germline-derived CDR1 and CDR2 are SGHRS and YFSETQ. The CDR3 extends over 14 amino acids. CDR3 protein: CATSVGRNQETQYF. CDR3 nucleotides: TGCGCCACCTCGGTAGGACGGAATCAAGAGACCCAGTACTTC.

The chain joins TRBV19 to TRBJ1-5; D is unclear. The CDR3 spans 12 residues. The V gene lost 7 bases and the J gene lost 0 bases, with 4 bases spanning the gap. The germline gives CDR1 LNHDA, CDR2 SQIVND (reference sequence). DNA of the CDR3: TGTGCCAGTACAAGTAGCAATCAGCCCCAGCATTTT. It yields the protein CASTSSNQPQHF.

The chain couples TRBV5-1 to TRBJ2-7; 7 positions match TRBD1. This CDR3 is built from 14 residues. The germline CDR1 and CDR2 sequences are SGHRS and YFSETQ. V shed 3 bases and J 5 bases; nucleotides not matched to a gene: 8. The CDR3 DNA reads as TGCGCCAGCAGCTCGGGACAGCGTGTTGACGAGCAGTACTTC. The encoded protein is CASSSGQRVDEQYF.

V usage is TRBV27 and J usage is TRBJ2-1, with TRBD2 matching 8 bases. This CDR3 is 14 amino acids long. V was clipped by 5 bases and J by 3 bases; unmatched bases: 3. CDR1 and CDR2 (germline): MNHEY, SMNVEV (reference sequence). Here the CDR3 DNA reads TGTGCCAGCAGTCGCGCGGGGGGCTACAATGAGCAGTTCTTC. It translates to CASSRAGGYNEQFF.

The chain couples TRBV7-9 to TRBJ2-5; no firm D call. Deletions cut 1 base from V and 2 bases from J, with 5 bases between. Germline CDR1 is SEHNR and CDR2 is FQNEAQ (reference sequence). The CDR3 sequence is 13 residues long. For the CDR3, the DNA is TGTGCCAGCAGCTTAGGGCAGCAAGAGACCCAGTACTTC. It encodes CASSLGQQETQYF.

The chain combines TRBV19 with TRBJ1-3; no clear D. The germline CDR1 and CDR2 sequences are LNHDA and SQIVND (reference sequence). The CDR3 extends over 12 amino acids. V was trimmed by 3 bases and J by 4 bases, leaving 4 bases between them. In nucleotides, the CDR3 is TGTGCCAGTAGTATTTTAGGAAACACCATATATTTT. Translating gives CASSILGNTIYF.

CDR3 amino acids: CASSIRDFGAPLHF. The CDR3 DNA sequence: TGTGCCAGTAGTATAAGGGACTTTGGGGCACCCCTCCACTTT. The gene calls are TRBV19 and TRBJ1-6, with D possibly TRBD1 on 5 matching bases. The CDR3 runs 14 residues. V lost 2 bases and J lost 11, with 13 bases in between. Germline-derived CDR1 and CDR2 are LNHDA and SQIVND (reference sequence). The variable domain in full, completed from reference TRBV19 and TRBJ1-6, reads DGGITQSPKYLFRKEGQNVTLSCEQNLNHDAMYWYRQDPGQGLRLIYYSQIVNDFQKGDIAEGYSVSREKKESFPLTVTSAQKNPTAFYLCASSIRDFGAPLHFGNGTRLTVT.

The V gene is TRBV30, the J gene TRBJ1-1, with a tentative D call TRBD1 (5 bases). The CDR3 is 13 residues long. CDR1 is GTSNPN and CDR2 is SVGIG in the germline V gene (reference sequence). The V end was cut by 2 bases, the J end by 3 bases, with 10 bases between. Here the CDR3 DNA reads TGTGCCTGGAGTACGGGGGTGGACACTGAAGCTTTCTTT. This encodes CAWSTGVDTEAFF. Full variable domain (remainder filled in from reference TRBV30 and TRBJ1-1): SQTIHQWPATLVQPVGSPLSLECTVEGTSNPNLYWYRQAAGRGLQLLFYSVGIGQISSEVPQNLSASRPQDRQFILSSKKLLLSDSGFYLCAWSTGVDTEAFFGQGTRLTVV.

This clone was seen a single time. V and J are TRBV19 and TRBJ2-7; 10 bases line up with TRBD1. This CDR3 region has 15 residues. Per germline, CDR1 LNHDA and CDR2 SQIVND (reference sequence). With V trimmed by 2 bases and J by 3 bases, 4 bases remained unmatched. CDR3 region: CASSIRQGARYEQYF. CDR3 coding DNA: TGTGCCAGTAGTATAAGACAGGGGGCCCGCTACGAGCAGTACTTC.

The chain recombines TRBV5-4 with TRBJ1-2; TRBD1 matches 11 bases. There are 14 residues in the CDR3. The junction had 10 bases not matched to a gene; V was cut back by 5 bases and J by 10 bases. Germline CDR1 is SGHNT and CDR2 is YYREEE (reference sequence). The CDR3 is CASRRTGGVEDYTF. The DNA for the CDR3 is TGTGCCAGCAGACGGACAGGGGGCGTAGAGGACTACACCTTC.

V is TRBV27 and J is TRBJ1-5; D ambiguous. The CDR3 sequence is 12 residues long. V lost 5 bases to trimming and J lost 6 bases, with 8 bases between them. Per germline, CDR1 MNHEY and CDR2 SMNVEV (reference sequence). The chain's CDR3 is CASSKGGQPQHF. The CDR3 coding sequence is TGTGCCAGCAGTAAGGGAGGTCAGCCCCAGCATTTT.

The chain links TRBV27 to TRBJ2-7; perhaps TRBD1 as D (5 bases). V lost 5 bases to trimming and J lost 3 bases, with 11 bases between them. From germline, CDR1 is MNHEY and CDR2 SMNVEV (reference sequence). This CDR3 spans 13 amino acids. The CDR3 nucleotides are TGTGCCAGCAGTCCACAGGCTTACTACGAGCAGTACTTC. This translates into CASSPQAYYEQYF.

The chain carries TRBV2 and TRBJ1-2; TRBD1 matches 10 bases. The CDR3 sequence is 13 residues long. Trimming removed 6 bases from V and 8 bases from J; junction bases left unmatched: 6. Germline assignment: CDR1 SNHLY and CDR2 FYNNEI. The DNA for the CDR3 is TGTGCCAGCAGCGACAGGGGGCAGGGAGGCTACACCTTC. Encoded protein: CASSDRGQGGYTF.

The CDR3 spells CASSPGTYEQYF. The CDR3 DNA reads as TGTGCCAGCAGCCCCGGGACTTACGAGCAGTACTTC. The chain links TRBV11-2 to TRBJ2-7, with TRBD2 as a possible D gene (6 bases). The CDR3 consists of 12 residues. V was clipped by 5 bases and J by 4 bases, with 9 bases between them. Germline V gene lookup returns CDR1 SGHAT and CDR2 FQNNGV.

This chain joins TRBV23-1 and TRBJ1-1; 7 bases map to TRBD1. TRBV23-1 is assigned to the ORF class and has an uncertain function. This CDR3 spans 16 amino acids. Losses at the gene ends were 2 bases for V and 4 bases for J; bases not matched to a gene: 10. CDR3 bases: TGCGCCAGCAGTCAAGAGATCGGCAGGGGGTGCACTGAAGCTTTCTTT. Its translation is CASSQEIGRGCTEAFF.